This T cell receptor (beta chain) was documented in a study of blood T cell repertoires in COVID-19. In the study's own analysis: Amplification of reference gene primers provided the estimated nucleated cell counts. The method was immunoSEQ multiplex PCR; TCRdb's version includes in-frame clones alone and lacks a portion of them. V, J and clone size were drawn from that table, and D and trimming were deduced from the DNA. The sample yields roughly 71,000 clones, about four fifths seen once. Germline V gives CDR1 SGHRS, CDR2 YFSETQ. V lost 5 bases and J 4 bases, leaving 12 bases between the germline ends. The CDR3 consists of 14 residues.

The TCR originated in a man aged 50-59 years with active COVID-19. Sample: peripheral blood. The V and J genes are TRBV5-1 and TRBJ2-2; D is unresolved. The CDR3 DNA is TGCGCCAGCAGATCCGGGTTGGGCACCGGGGAGCTGTTTTTT. It encodes CASRSGLGTGELFF.